Below, 30 T cell receptor beta chains from the same sample are listed, as sequenced in a study of control samples from healthy donors and cancer patients. Using immunoSEQ multiplex PCR, the repertoire was profiled, and TCRdb retains in-frame clones only, with some absent. This table has 100,000 to 150,000 clones, around 92% appearing once. Sequencing was performed on PBMCs. The source of these receptors is a man older than 75 with head and neck cancer.

The chain is built from TRBV21-1 and TRBJ2-3. TRBV21-1 is reported as a pseudogene. The CDR3 has 16 amino acids. CDR3 nucleotides: TGTGCCAGCAGCAAAGCAGGGGGAGGAGGCACAGATACGCAGTATTTT. Translated, it gives CASSKAGGGGTDTQYF.

The J gene is TRBJ1-3, the V gene TRBV6-6; no reliable D call. V was clipped by 2 bases and J by 0 bases, with 5 bases between them. Germline values: CDR1 MNHNY, CDR2 SVGAGI (reference sequence). The CDR3 sequence is 14 residues long. In DNA, the CDR3 is TGTGCCAGCAGTTACGTAAGCTCTGGAAACACCATATATTTT. Its protein product is CASSYVSSGNTIYF.

This chain connects TRBV5-6 to TRBJ1-6; D ambiguous. The germline CDR1 and CDR2 sequences are SGHDT and YYEEEE. The germline V and J ends were trimmed by 4 bases and 9 bases, with 14 bases remaining between them. This CDR3 contains 14 residues. The CDR3 loop reads CASSLLQHRSPLHF. The CDR3 bases are TGTGCCAGCAGCCTATTACAGCATCGTTCACCCCTCCACTTT.

This clone has only a few counts. The chain is built from TRBV10-1 and TRBJ2-1; D not resolved. The CDR3 covers 13 residues. Looked up from germline, CDR1 is WNHNN and CDR2 is SYGVQD (reference sequence). V was clipped by 3 bases and J by 3 bases, with 6 bases between them. The CDR3 nucleotides read TGCGCCAGCAGTGAATTTTTCTACAATGAGCAGTTCTTC. It encodes CASSEFFYNEQFF.

This chain connects TRBV27 to TRBJ1-3, with TRBD1 identical over 12 bases. With 4 bases clipped from V and 4 bases from J, the junction kept 8 bases outside the gene matches. This CDR3 comprises 17 residues. From germline, CDR1 is MNHEY and CDR2 SMNVEV (reference sequence). CDR3 in DNA: TGTGCCAGCAGTTGGGGGACAGGGGGCGCGGAGGGAAACACCATATATTTT. This sequence encodes CASSWGTGGAEGNTIYF.

V usage is TRBV29-1 and J usage is TRBJ1-4; D may be TRBD1 (5 bases). This CDR3 has 14 residues. Germline assignment: CDR1 SQVTM and CDR2 ANQGSEA. The V gene lost 5 bases and the J gene lost 7 bases, with 17 bases spanning the gap. This CDR3 is CSVSTGGVGEKLFF. CDR3 nucleotides: TGCAGCGTTTCTACAGGAGGAGTCGGTGAAAAACTGTTTTTT.

CDR3 protein: CATSDLNRQGIDQPQHF. CDR3 sequence (DNA): TGTGCCACCAGTGATTTGAACCGACAAGGGATTGATCAGCCCCAGCATTTT. The rearrangement uses TRBV24-1 and TRBJ1-5; unclear D gene. The CDR3 is 17 amino acids. The germline gives CDR1 KGHDR, CDR2 SFDVKD. V was cut by 0 bases and J by 5 bases, with 16 bases left in between.

The chain couples TRBV29-1 to TRBJ2-6, with D maybe TRBD2 (6 bases). Trimming took 4 bases from V and 0 from J, leaving 19 bases between them. The CDR3 contains 18 residues. The germline V gene has CDR1 SQVTM and CDR2 ANQGSEA. The CDR3 nucleotides are TGCAGCGTTGTGTTGCGGGGCTCCTCTAGCTCTGGGGCCAACGTCCTGACTTTC. It codes for CSVVLRGSSSSGANVLTF.

The rearrangement links TRBV12-3 or TRBV12-4 to TRBJ2-7; D is unclear. The CDR3 loop spans 13 amino acids. Trimming took off 2 bases at V and 0 bases at J, with 5 bases between the two ends. CDR3 sequence reads: CASSLRSSYEQYF. The CDR3 region has the DNA TGTGCCAGCAGTTTAAGGTCCTCCTACGAGCAGTACTTC.

The V call is TRBV3-1 (or the pseudogene TRBV3-2), the J call TRBJ2-3; the D call may be TRBD1 or TRBD2 (5 bases each). This CDR3 has 16 residues. CDR1 and CDR2 from the germline V gene are LGHDT and YNNKEL (reference sequence). V dropped 3 bases and J dropped 7 bases, with 20 bases sitting between them. For the CDR3, the DNA is TGTGCCAGCAGCCACAGTTCTGGTGGGGGTGGCTATACGCAGTATTTT. It codes for CASSHSSGGGGYTQYF.

The rearrangement links TRBV30 to TRBJ2-6, with TRBD1 matching 9 bases. CDR1 is GTSNPN and CDR2 is SVGIG in the germline V gene (reference sequence). The length of the CDR3 is 17 residues. After removal of 1 base from V and 3 bases from J, the junction contained 7 bases not matched to a gene. CDR3 bases: TGTGCCTGGAGTGGGGACAGGGCAAGTTTTGGGGCCAACGTCCTGACTTTC. Translation gives CAWSGDRASFGANVLTF.

The chain employs TRBV5-1 and TRBJ2-7, with 8 positions matching TRBD2. The CDR3 totals 15 residues. V shed 5 bases and J 5 bases; nucleotides not matched to a gene: 12. Per the germline V gene, CDR1 is SGHRS and CDR2 is YFSETQ. DNA of the CDR3: TGCGCCAGCAGGACTGGGTGGAGCGGGGGCAACGAGCAGTACTTC. This encodes CASRTGWSGGNEQYF.

The chain combines TRBV7-2 with TRBJ2-5; D remains ambiguous. Trimming shortened V by 2 bases and J by 1 base, and 5 bases separated the two germline ends. CDR1 and CDR2 from the germline V gene are SGHTA and FQGNSA. CDR3 length: 13 residues. The CDR3 nucleotides read TGTGCCAGCAGCTTACTGATCCAAGAGACCCAGTACTTC. It specifies CASSLLIQETQYF.

The V call is TRBV6-4, the J call TRBJ2-3; 9 bases are shared with TRBD2. This CDR3 spans 15 amino acids. The V gene's germline CDR1 is MRHNA and CDR2 SNTAGT. The V and J ends lost 2 bases and 3 bases, in that order; junction bases with no gene match: 3. As DNA, the CDR3 is TGTGCCAGCAGTGACGGCGGGGGGGTAACAGATACGCAGTATTTT. This codes for CASSDGGGVTDTQYF.

In its sample, this clone was seen once. The V gene is TRBV29-1, the J gene TRBJ1-1, with unresolved D. CDR1 is SQVTM, CDR2 ANQGSEA, per germline. Deletions cut 2 bases from V and 2 bases from J, with 12 bases between. This CDR3 is 14 amino acids long. CDR3 coding DNA: TGCAGCGTTGAACTCTCCGCGATCAACACTGAAGCTTTCTTT. It encodes CSVELSAINTEAFF.

The chain carries TRBV5-1 and TRBJ2-5; TRBD1 is a possible D gene (6 bases). Germline assignment: CDR1 SGHRS and CDR2 YFSETQ. The CDR3 is 13 amino acids. V lost 2 bases and J 5 bases, leaving 10 bases between the germline ends. The CDR3 sequence: CASSLQGSETQYF. The CDR3 DNA is TGCGCCAGCAGCTTACAGGGAAGCGAGACCCAGTACTTC.

The rearrangement uses TRBV6-5 and TRBJ1-1; D is unresolved. The length of the CDR3 is 14 residues. Germline V gene sequence: CDR1 MNHEY, CDR2 SVGAGI. With 2 bases removed from V and 1 base from J, the gap between germline ends came to 8 bases. In DNA form, the CDR3 reads TGTGCCAGCAGTTACCACGAGGGGAACACTGAAGCTTTCTTT. It encodes CASSYHEGNTEAFF.

This sequence joins TRBV19 and TRBJ1-5; D possibly corresponds to TRBD1 (6 bases). This CDR3 has 14 amino acids. Trimming removed 6 bases from V and 7 bases from J, with 16 bases in between. Germline V gene lookup returns CDR1 LNHDA and CDR2 SQIVND (reference sequence). The CDR3 loop reads CASSLGGAGQPQHF. CDR3 coding DNA: TGTGCCAGTAGCTTAGGGGGGGCAGGACAGCCCCAGCATTTT. Full variable domain (missing parts from reference TRBV19 and TRBJ1-5): DGGITQSPKYLFRKEGQNVTLSCEQNLNHDAMYWYRQDPGQGLRLIYYSQIVNDFQKGDIAEGYSVSREKKESFPLTVTSAQKNPTAFYLCASSLGGAGQPQHFGDGTRLSIL.

V and J are TRBV28 and TRBJ2-2; possible D gene TRBD2, 5 bases. CDR1 is MDHEN and CDR2 is SYDVKM in the germline V gene. V gave up 2 bases and J gave up 0 bases, with 7 bases separating them. The CDR3 runs to 15 residues. The CDR3 DNA sequence: TGTGCCAGCAGTTTAGGACTCGCGAACACCGGGGAGCTGTTTTTT. It specifies CASSLGLANTGELFF.

This sequence joins TRBV5-8 and TRBJ2-5; 8 bases match TRBD1. V shed 0 bases and J 1 base; nucleotides not matched to a gene: 2. There are 15 residues in the CDR3. Germline V gene sequence: CDR1 SGHTS, CDR2 YDEGEE. The CDR3 coding sequence is TGTGCCAGCAGCTTGGGGACAGGGTCCCAAGAGACCCAGTACTTC. It specifies CASSLGTGSQETQYF.

The gene calls are TRBV5-4 and TRBJ1-2; D gene uncertain. Germline assignment: CDR1 SGHNT and CDR2 YYREEE (reference sequence). Trimming removed 1 base from V and 2 bases from J, with 9 bases in between. The CDR3 contains 14 residues. CDR3 nucleotide sequence: TGTGCCAGCAGCTTGCGGGATAGAAACTATGGCTACACCTTC. This codes for CASSLRDRNYGYTF. Full variable domain (missing parts from reference TRBV5-4 and TRBJ1-2): ETGVTQSPTHLIKTRGQQVTLRCSSQSGHNTVSWYQQALGQGPQFIFQYYREEENGRGNFPPRFSGLQFPNYSSELNVNALELDDSALYLCASSLRDRNYGYTFGSGTRLTVV.

This clone was observed a single time. The chain recombines TRBV5-5 with TRBJ1-5, with D maybe TRBD1 (6 bases). This CDR3 has 16 amino acids. In germline, CDR1 is SGHKS, CDR2 YYEKEE (reference sequence). V was clipped by 4 bases and J by 2 bases, with 16 bases between them. CDR3 sequence (DNA): TGTGCCAGCAGCCTCGGGGGGCACGGGGGCAATCAGCCCCAGCATTTT. Protein sequence: CASSLGGHGGNQPQHF.

This rearrangement joins TRBV5-5 to TRBJ2-7; 7 nucleotides agree with TRBD2. CDR1 is SGHKS and CDR2 is YYEKEE in the germline V gene (reference sequence). This CDR3 comprises 16 residues. J gave up 1 base and V 0 bases, and 7 bases lay outside the gene matches. CDR3 in amino acids: CASSLAGGIQSYEQYF. CDR3 sequence (DNA): TGTGCCAGCAGCTTGGCCGGGGGGATACAGTCCTACGAGCAGTACTTC.

The chain uses TRBV10-1 and TRBJ1-4; D gene ambiguous. The germline V gene has CDR1 WNHNN and CDR2 SYGVQD (reference sequence). There are 14 residues in the CDR3. V lost 0 bases to trimming and J lost 7 bases, with 9 bases between them. The CDR3 spells CASSESGEGEKLFF. The CDR3 nucleotides are TGCGCCAGCAGTGAGTCCGGGGAAGGTGAAAAACTGTTTTTT.

The rearrangement joins TRBV11-2 to TRBJ2-7, with D uncertain. Trimming cost V 6 bases and J 0 bases, with 9 bases left between them. The CDR3 runs 13 residues. Germline V gene sequence: CDR1 SGHAT, CDR2 FQNNGV. The CDR3, as DNA: TGTGCCAGCAGGAAAAGTGGCTCCTACGAGCAGTACTTC. Its protein product is CASRKSGSYEQYF. The whole variable domain, filled in from reference TRBV11-2 and TRBJ2-7, reads EAGVAQSPRYKIIEKRQSVAFWCNPISGHATLYWYQQILGQGPKLLIQFQNNGVVDDSQLPKDRFSAERLKGVDSTLKIQPAKLEDSAVYLCASRKSGSYEQYFGPGTRLTVT.

The table lists this clone with a few counts. J is TRBJ2-1 and V is TRBV27; 10 nucleotides agree with TRBD2. V lost 6 bases and J lost 8; bases outside the gene matches: 7. CDR3 length: 14 amino acids. Germline CDR1 is MNHEY and CDR2 is SMNVEV (reference sequence). The CDR3: CASRGAGGGYEQFF. In nucleotides, the CDR3 is TGTGCCAGCAGGGGAGCGGGAGGGGGGTATGAGCAGTTCTTC.

The CDR3 is CASSSPGEQFF. In DNA, the CDR3 is TGCGCCAGCAGTTCCCCAGGGGAGCAGTTCTTC. The chain recombines TRBV5-1 with TRBJ2-1; a weak D match, TRBD1 (5 bases). Trimming took 5 bases from V and 10 from J, leaving 10 bases between them. The CDR3 is 11 residues long. Germline CDR1 and CDR2: SGHRS and YFSETQ.

This clone was seen a single time. V and J are TRBV4-3 and TRBJ2-1; D is unclear. Germline CDR1 LGHNA, CDR2 YSLEER. Trimming left V 1 base short and J 0 bases short, with 7 bases between. The CDR3 has 15 residues. Here the CDR3 reads CASSQAVSSYNEQFF. The CDR3 DNA reads as TGCGCCAGCAGCCAAGCCGTGAGCTCCTACAATGAGCAGTTCTTC.

The CDR3 protein is CASSPEYSTEAFF. The CDR3, as DNA: TGTGCCAGCTCACCAGAGTATAGCACTGAAGCTTTCTTT. This rearrangement joins TRBV18 to TRBJ1-1; D is uncertain. V shed 2 bases and J shed 4 bases, with 8 bases lying between them. This CDR3 has 13 amino acids. The germline CDR1 and CDR2 sequences are KGHSH and LQKENI.

This clone was found once. This rearrangement joins TRBV27 to TRBJ1-3; tentatively, D is TRBD1 (5 bases). The germline V gene encodes CDR1 MNHEY and CDR2 SMNVEV (reference sequence). Trimming took 8 bases from V and 3 from J, leaving 14 bases between them. The CDR3 totals 14 residues. The DNA of the CDR3 is TGTGCCAGCGGCCCAGGGAAAAGTGGAAACACCATATATTTT. Its translation is CASGPGKSGNTIYF.